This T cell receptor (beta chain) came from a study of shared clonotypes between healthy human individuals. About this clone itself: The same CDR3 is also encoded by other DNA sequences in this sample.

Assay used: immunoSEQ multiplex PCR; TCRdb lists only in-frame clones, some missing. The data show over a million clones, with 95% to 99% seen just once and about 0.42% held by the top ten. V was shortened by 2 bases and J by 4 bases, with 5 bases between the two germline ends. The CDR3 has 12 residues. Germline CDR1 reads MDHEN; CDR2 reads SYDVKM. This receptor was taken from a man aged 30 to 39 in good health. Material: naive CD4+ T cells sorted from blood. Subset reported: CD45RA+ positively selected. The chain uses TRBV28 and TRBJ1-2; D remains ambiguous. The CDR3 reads CASSLESYGYTF. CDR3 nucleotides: TGTGCCAGCAGTTTAGAGAGCTATGGCTACACCTTC.